Below are 9 T cell receptor beta chains sequenced from a single sample in a study of T cells in Graves' hyperthyroidism and ophthalmopathy (dated by TCRdb to the late 2010s). Libraries were built with multiplex PCR. Instrument on record: Illumina HiSeq 2000. The TCR beta CDR3 regions were amplified from RNA transcripts. A first-round RT-PCR of the TCR CDR3 used the HTBI primer set with the Qiagen OneStep RT-PCR kit. TCRdb redid the processing of the public reads, applying fastp at Q25 and MiXCR, and retained in-frame beta chains. Records with the same CDR3 protein are collapsed into one entry carrying the most frequent genes and DNA. Here the sample has 500,000 to 650,000 distinct CDR3 sequences; roughly 45% occur a single time. The ten largest clones represent about two fifths of the sample. The sequencing sample was made of peripheral blood or thyroid tissue (not recorded which). These receptors came from an adult woman with Graves' disease, either hyperthyroidism or ophthalmopathy (not recorded which).

Here the CDR3 reads CASSLGTSDTQYF. For the CDR3, the DNA is TGTGCCAGCAGCTTAGGGACTAGCGATACGCAGTATTTT. V usage is TRBV7-3 and J usage is TRBJ2-3, with 9 bases identical to TRBD2. Germline loops: CDR1 SGHTA, CDR2 FQGTGA. V gave up 2 bases and J gave up 6 bases; unmatched junction bases: 0. The CDR3 runs to 13 residues. The whole variable domain, filled in from reference TRBV7-3 and TRBJ2-3, reads GAGVSQTPSNKVTEKGKYVELRCDPISGHTALYWYRQSLGQGPEFLIYFQGTGAADDSGLPNDRFFAVRPEGSVSTLKIQRTERGDSAVYLCASSLGTSDTQYFGPGTRLTVL.

J is TRBJ1-1 and V is TRBV10-2; D gene unclear. Trimming removed 10 bases from V and 0 bases from J, with 12 bases in between. Germline CDR1 WSHSY, CDR2 SAAADI. The CDR3 runs to 13 residues. The CDR3 reads CATAQALNTEAFF. For the CDR3, the DNA is TGCGCCACCGCTCAGGCGTTGAACACTGAAGCTTTCTTT.

The chain carries TRBV10-3 and TRBJ2-7; 7 nucleotides align to TRBD2. CDR1 is ENHRY, CDR2 SYGVKD, per germline. After removal of 2 bases from V and 12 bases from J, the junction contained 10 bases not matched to a gene. CDR3 length: 13 amino acids. CDR3 DNA: TGTGCCATCAGTGAGCGGAGCGGGAAAAATGGGTACTTC. Residues: CAISERSGKNGYF.

The CDR3 nucleotides read TGCAGTGCTAGAGAAGTTAGCGGGAGGCCGAACACCGGGGAGCTGTTTTTT. Translated: CSAREVSGRPNTGELFF. The chain has TRBV20-1 and TRBJ2-2; the match to TRBD2 covers 10 bases. V was pared by 0 bases and J by 0 bases, with 4 bases of the junction left unmatched. CDR3 size: 17 residues. CDR1 is DFQATT and CDR2 is SNEGSKA in the germline V gene (reference sequence).

This clonotype is a singleton in its sample. Given a much more abundant clone one base away, this may be a read error. This sequence joins TRBV5-4 and TRBJ2-7, with 9 bases that match TRBD2. The germline V gene has CDR1 SGHNT and CDR2 YYREEE (reference sequence). The CDR3 extends over 17 amino acids. V lost 0 bases to trimming and J lost 6 bases; unmatched junction nucleotides: 13. CDR3 region: CASSLGFRIAGVGEQYF. Written as DNA, the CDR3 is TGTGCCAGCAGCTTGGGATTTAGGATAGCGGGAGTGGGCGAGCAGTACTTC.

This sequence joins TRBV7-3 and TRBJ1-1, with TRBD1 identical over 8 bases. This CDR3 spans 17 amino acids. CDR1 is SGHTA and CDR2 is FQGTGA in the germline V gene. Trimming at V came to 2 bases and at J to 0 bases, leaving 8 bases not matched to a gene. CDR3 nucleotides: TGTGCCAGCAGCTTACCCGCAGGGGGCCCCCTGAACACTGAAGCTTTCTTT. Translated: CASSLPAGGPLNTEAFF.

The genes are TRBV7-8 and TRBJ1-2, with 10 bases lining up with TRBD1. Losses at the gene ends were 3 bases for V and 5 bases for J; bases not matched to a gene: 3. This CDR3 has 14 amino acids. From germline, CDR1 is SGHVS and CDR2 FQNEAQ. CDR3 in amino acids: CASSFRDRGYGYTF. In nucleotides, the CDR3 is TGTGCCAGCAGCTTCCGGGACAGGGGATATGGCTACACCTTC.

In nucleotides, the CDR3 is TGTGCCAGCCGAGAAACAGGGACCCAAGCTTTCTTT. Translating gives CASRETGTQAFF. The chain uses TRBV12-3 or TRBV12-4 and TRBJ1-1; possible D gene TRBD1, 6 bases. Trimming shortened V by 8 bases and J by 9 bases, and 16 bases separated the two germline ends. This CDR3 has 12 amino acids.

This clonotype was picked up many times. The chain has TRBV29-1 and TRBJ1-1; TRBD1 agrees at 9 bases. V lost 6 bases to trimming and J lost 5 bases; unmatched junction nucleotides: 7. Germline-derived CDR1 and CDR2 are SQVTM and ANQGSEA. The CDR3 runs 13 residues. CDR3 in amino acids: CSVPTGGRTEAFF. CDR3 nucleotide sequence: TGCAGCGTCCCGACAGGGGGTCGGACTGAAGCTTTCTTT.